The 32 T cell receptor beta chains in this list originate from one sample, sequenced in a study of identical twins. TCRdb re-called the 5' RACE reads with MiXCR, one entry per CDR3 protein. The sample carries roughly 1,500,000 distinct CDR3 sequences, more than 30% recorded once. The source material was cord blood. These receptors were obtained from a newborn girl in good health.

This clonotype turned up a few times. V is TRBV11-2 and J is TRBJ2-5; possibly TRBD1 for D (5 bases). The germline V gene has CDR1 SGHAT and CDR2 FQNNGV. The CDR3 sequence is 14 residues long. Trimming removed 5 bases at V and 3 bases at J, with 13 bases between. CDR3 sequence: CASSKGVTKETQYF. Written as DNA, the CDR3 is TGTGCCAGCAGCAAAGGGGTAACGAAAGAGACCCAGTACTTC.

The rearrangement uses TRBV10-3 and TRBJ2-1; 10 positions match TRBD1. Trimming cost V 10 bases and J 3 bases; bases outside gene matches: 9. Germline V gene lookup returns CDR1 ENHRY and CDR2 SYGVKD. The CDR3 is 15 residues long. The CDR3 nucleotides read TGTGCCACGGAGGGGGGACAGGGGAGCTACAATGAGCAGTTCTTC. Protein product: CATEGGQGSYNEQFF.

Comments on this clonotype: This may be a read error, as it is one base from a much larger clone. The chain recombines TRBV5-1 with TRBJ2-7; 10 nucleotides agree with TRBD2. CDR1 SGHRS and CDR2 YFSETQ come from the germline V gene. The V gene end was trimmed by 3 bases and the J gene end by 3 bases; junction bases not matched to a gene: 9. CDR3 length: 16 residues. This CDR3 is CASSSPPGLANYEQYF. In DNA form, the CDR3 reads TGCGCCAGCAGCTCACCACCGGGACTAGCGAACTACGAGCAGTACTTC.

This clonotype was counted a few times. The genes are TRBV20-1 and TRBJ2-3, with D perhaps given as TRBD1 or TRBD2 (5 bases each). With 7 bases removed from V and 7 bases from J, the gap between germline ends came to 12 bases. Germline CDR1 is DFQATT and CDR2 is SNEGSKA (reference sequence). The CDR3 runs 11 residues. The CDR3 reads CSGYGAHTQYF. CDR3 sequence (DNA): TGCAGTGGGTACGGGGCTCATACGCAGTATTTT.

The chain employs TRBV2 and TRBJ2-5, with 8 positions matching TRBD2. TRBJ2-7 matches the DNA end more closely, so the J call is doubtful. In germline, CDR1 is SNHLY, CDR2 FYNNEI. CDR3 length: 15 amino acids. The CDR3 protein is CASRKPLAGKDEQYF. In nucleotides, the CDR3 is TGTGCCAGCAGGAAACCATTAGCGGGAAAGGACGAGCAGTACTTC.

Points on this clonotype: This could be a read error, since a much larger clone is one nucleotide away. The gene calls are TRBV4-1 and TRBJ2-1; 14 bases map to TRBD2. Germline trimming cut 6 bases from V and 13 bases from J; bases unmatched to any gene: 17. This CDR3 comprises 17 residues. CDR1 is MGHRA and CDR2 is YSYEKL in the germline V gene. The CDR3 is CASRRGLAGVYQETQFF. CDR3 sequence (DNA): TGCGCCAGCAGACGGGGACTAGCGGGGGTCTACCAAGAGACCCAGTTCTTC.

This clonotype was recorded at least ten times. The chain is built from TRBV6-5 and TRBJ2-7; D is ambiguous. Germline V CDR1 and CDR2: MNHEY, SVGAGI. Trimming removed 6 bases at V and 1 base at J, with 10 bases between. This CDR3 contains 13 residues. CDR3 residues: CASSRRKSYEQYF. The CDR3 DNA is TGTGCCAGCAGCCGACGTAAATCCTACGAGCAGTACTTC.

The chain uses TRBV27 and TRBJ2-7, with D possibly matching TRBD2 (6 bases). The CDR3 runs 15 residues. Per the germline V gene, CDR1 is MNHEY and CDR2 is SMNVEV (reference sequence). Trimming left V 2 bases short and J 0 bases short, with 11 bases between. As DNA, the CDR3 is TGTGCCAGCAGTTTAACTAGCTTGAGCTCCTACGAGCAGTACTTC. The encoded protein is CASSLTSLSSYEQYF.

The table lists this clonotype with a few counts. The V and J genes are TRBV4-1 and TRBJ2-5, with TRBD2 matching 7 bases. In germline, CDR1 is MGHRA, CDR2 YSYEKL. The CDR3 totals 15 residues. The J segment lost 4 bases and the V segment lost 4 bases, leaving 9 bases of the junction unmatched. This CDR3 is CASSLPGLRTETQYF. In DNA form, the CDR3 reads TGCGCCAGCAGCCTCCCGGGACTACGGACAGAGACCCAGTACTTC.

The J gene is TRBJ2-4, the V gene TRBV2; D remains unclear. CDR1 and CDR2 from the germline V gene are SNHLY and FYNNEI. The ends were cut back, 8 bases at V and 0 bases at J, with 5 bases in the middle. This CDR3 is built from 12 residues. The CDR3 DNA reads TGTGCCAGCCAAGAAGCCAAAAACATTCAGTACTTC. Protein sequence: CASQEAKNIQYF.

This clonotype was counted a few times. The chain recombines TRBV11-2 with TRBJ1-1; 7 bases agree with TRBD1. Trimming removed 4 bases from V and 1 base from J; junction bases left unmatched: 6. The length of the CDR3 is 15 residues. CDR1 and CDR2 from the germline V gene are SGHAT and FQNNGV. CDR3 DNA: TGTGCCAGCAGCTGGACAGGAGCGGGGAACACTGAAGCTTTCTTT. This encodes CASSWTGAGNTEAFF.

The rearrangement uses TRBV5-1 and TRBJ1-2; TRBD1 might be the D (5 bases). V was trimmed by 2 bases and J by 3 bases, leaving 11 bases between them. The germline V gene encodes CDR1 SGHRS and CDR2 YFSETQ. The CDR3 loop spans 14 amino acids. The CDR3 coding sequence is TGCGCCAGCAGCTTCCAGGGAGGTGACTATGGCTACACCTTC. This translates into CASSFQGGDYGYTF.

J is TRBJ2-7 and V is TRBV6-2 or TRBV6-3, with D maybe TRBD1 (7 bases). CDR1 and CDR2 from the germline V gene are MNHEY and SVGEGT. CDR3 length: 15 amino acids. The V gene lost 4 bases and the J gene lost 2 bases, with 15 bases spanning the gap. This CDR3 reads CASSLAGQQAYEQYF. The CDR3 DNA reads TGTGCCAGCAGTTTGGCGGGACAGCAAGCCTACGAGCAGTACTTC.

The sample holds a few counts of this clonotype. The chain combines TRBV6-6 with TRBJ1-1; no firm D call. The CDR3 runs to 14 residues. Germline loops: CDR1 MNHNY, CDR2 SVGAGI (reference sequence). Between the trimmed V and J ends, which lost 0 bases and 2 bases, there was a span of 7 bases. The CDR3 loop is CASSYSDKNTEAFF. The CDR3, as DNA: TGTGCCAGCAGTTACTCCGACAAAAACACTGAAGCTTTCTTT.

The V gene is TRBV6-5, the J gene TRBJ1-6; 9 bases fit TRBD1. V was clipped by 2 bases and J by 10 bases; unmatched bases: 6. CDR1 is MNHEY and CDR2 is SVGAGI in the germline V gene. The CDR3 is 15 amino acids. The CDR3 reads CASSYQTGGISPLHF. As DNA, the CDR3 is TGTGCCAGCAGTTACCAGACAGGGGGAATCTCACCCCTCCACTTT.

This chain joins TRBV12-5 and TRBJ1-2; 8 nucleotides match TRBD1. Germline V CDR1 and CDR2: LGHNT, FRNRAP. Trimming removed 2 bases from V and 5 bases from J; junction bases left unmatched: 4. The CDR3 is made up of 14 amino acids. CDR3 nucleotides: TGTGCTAGTGGTTTGCGACAGGGGCGGTATGGCTACACCTTC. Its protein is CASGLRQGRYGYTF. Together with reference TRBV12-5 and TRBJ1-2, the CDR3 gives the full variable domain: DARVTQTPRHKVTEMGQEVTMRCQPILGHNTVFWYRQTMMQGLELLAYFRNRAPLDDSGMPKDRFSAEMPDATLATLKIQPSEPRDSAVYFCASGLRQGRYGYTFGSGTRLTVV.

This clonotype was detected a few times. This sequence joins TRBV5-1 and TRBJ2-3, with TRBD2 matching 9 bases. V dropped 0 bases and J dropped 4; count of bases not matched to a gene: 3. The CDR3 is made up of 15 amino acids. Per germline, CDR1 SGHRS and CDR2 YFSETQ. This chain's CDR3 is CASSLGTSAADTQYF. CDR3 DNA: TGCGCCAGCAGCTTGGGGACTAGCGCCGCAGATACGCAGTATTTT.

About this clonotype itself: Germline is not matched at one junction end, which may reflect a read error. This sequence joins TRBV10-3 and TRBJ2-3; a weak D match, TRBD1 (5 bases). CDR1 and CDR2 (germline): ENHRY, SYGVKD. CDR3 size: 16 residues. The DNA of the CDR3 is TGTGCCATCAGTGAGTCCAGGGCATTTAGCACAGATACGCGGTATTTT. Protein product: CAISESRAFSTDTRYF.

The table lists this clonotype with a few counts. CDR3 sequence reads: CASSYVVVNQPYEQYF. The DNA of the CDR3 is TGTGCCAGCAGTTACGTTGTGGTTAATCAACCCTACGAGCAGTACTTC. The chain is built from TRBV6-6 and TRBJ2-4; D unresolved. Gene TRBJ2-7 matches the end of the DNA better, so the J call may be wrong. CDR1 is MNHNY and CDR2 is SVGAGI in the germline V gene (reference sequence). The CDR3 length is 16 residues.

This clonotype was found once. The rearrangement uses TRBV5-1 and TRBJ1-3, with a weak D call TRBD1 (5 bases). Germline CDR1 and CDR2: SGHRS and YFSETQ. The ends were cut back, 1 base at V and 0 bases at J, with 8 bases in the middle. The CDR3 sequence is 15 residues long. As DNA, the CDR3 is TGCGCCAGCAGCTTGAGGACAAGCTCTGGAAACACCATATATTTT. It is translated as CASSLRTSSGNTIYF.

The J gene is TRBJ1-2, the V gene TRBV27, with 7 bases matching TRBD1. V shed 6 bases, J shed 4 bases, and the junction held 8 bases outside the gene matches. Germline assignment: CDR1 MNHEY and CDR2 SMNVEV (reference sequence). The CDR3 contains 14 residues. The CDR3 here is CASRTRTGLYGYTF. The CDR3 DNA is TGTGCCAGCAGGACCCGGACAGGTCTCTATGGCTACACCTTC.

A few counts support this clonotype. The V call is TRBV11-2, the J call TRBJ2-7; no firm D call. Germline CDR1 and CDR2: SGHAT and FQNNGV. The CDR3 is made up of 18 amino acids. The germline V and J ends were trimmed by 0 bases and 2 bases, with 20 bases remaining between them. The CDR3 nucleotides are TGTGCCAGCAGCTTAGATTCGGGTGGGTTTTCGGGTGCCTACGAGCAGTACTTC. Translation gives CASSLDSGGFSGAYEQYF.

This clonotype showed up just a few times. The chain links TRBV6-1 to TRBJ1-2, with D tentatively TRBD1 (6 bases). CDR3 length: 15 amino acids. The ends were cut back, 1 base at V and 3 bases at J, with 12 bases in the middle. Looked up from germline, CDR1 is MNHNS and CDR2 is SASEGT. The chain's CDR3 is CASSEGPGAHYGYTF. The CDR3 DNA follows: TGTGCCAGCAGTGAAGGTCCAGGGGCCCACTATGGCTACACCTTC.

This clonotype occurred many times. One junction end disagrees with the germline gene, perhaps due to a read error. The V call is TRBV5-1, the J call TRBJ1-1; 7 bases map to TRBD1. Germline values: CDR1 SGHRS, CDR2 YFSETQ. There are 14 residues in the CDR3. As DNA, the CDR3 is TGTGCCAGCAGCTTAGGGACAGTGAACACTGAAGCTTTCTTT. It is translated as CASSLGTVNTEAFF.

This clonotype has more than one count but fewer than ten. V gene TRBV24-1 combines with J gene TRBJ2-3, with 10 bases identical to TRBD2. The V segment lost 6 bases and the J segment 4 bases; nucleotides outside the gene matches: 12. Germline CDR1 and CDR2: KGHDR and SFDVKD. The CDR3 sequence is 17 residues long. The CDR3 sequence is CATSKFPSGRGADTQYF. The CDR3 DNA sequence: TGTGCCACCAGTAAGTTCCCTAGCGGGAGAGGAGCAGATACGCAGTATTTT.

This clonotype occurred a few times. The chain carries TRBV5-1 and TRBJ2-7, with a possible D match to TRBD2 (5 bases). The CDR3 loop spans 16 amino acids. Between the trimmed V and J ends, which lost 0 bases and 2 bases, there was a span of 15 bases. CDR1 and CDR2 from the germline V gene are SGHRS and YFSETQ. The CDR3 DNA reads TGCGCCAGCAGCTTGGGCTTAGCGTCACCCCCCTACGAGCAGTACTTC. Protein sequence: CASSLGLASPPYEQYF.

The table lists this clonotype with a few counts. The chain employs TRBV4-1 and TRBJ2-3; 12 nucleotides line up with TRBD2. CDR3 size: 18 residues. Losses at the gene ends were 1 base for V and 6 bases for J; bases not matched to a gene: 11. The germline gives CDR1 MGHRA, CDR2 YSYEKL. In nucleotides, the CDR3 is TGCGCCAGCAGCCAAGTTAAATCTGGACTAGCGGGATGGGATACGCAGTATTTT. It encodes CASSQVKSGLAGWDTQYF.

The gene calls are TRBV12-3 or TRBV12-4 and TRBJ2-7; no definite D call. The CDR3 runs to 14 residues. Trimming left V 8 bases short and J 2 bases short, with 16 bases between. The chain's CDR3 is CASALSYRPYEQYF. As DNA, the CDR3 is TGTGCCAGCGCCCTCTCCTACAGACCCTACGAGCAGTACTTC.

The chain links TRBV6-5 to TRBJ2-7; tentatively, D is TRBD2 (5 bases). Germline values: CDR1 MNHEY, CDR2 SVGAGI. The CDR3 loop spans 12 amino acids. V was pared by 5 bases and J by 7 bases, with 12 bases between. CDR3 in amino acids: CASSKRHNEQYF. The CDR3 DNA is TGTGCCAGCAGTAAGCGGCACAATGAGCAGTACTTC.

CDR3 loop: CSARRPAGGKWNEQFF. CDR3 coding DNA: TGCAGTGCTAGACGCCCGGCGGGGGGCAAGTGGAATGAGCAGTTCTTC. V and J are TRBV20-1 and TRBJ2-1, with 8 bases aligning to TRBD2. The germline V gene has CDR1 DFQATT and CDR2 SNEGSKA (reference sequence). V was clipped by 2 bases and J by 7 bases; unmatched bases: 13. The length of the CDR3 is 16 residues.

Concerning this clonotype: Given a much more abundant clone one base away, this may be a read error. The rearrangement uses TRBV4-2 and TRBJ2-1; 8 bases map to TRBD2. The CDR3 consists of 15 residues. From germline, CDR1 is LGHNA and CDR2 YNFKEQ. Here the CDR3 DNA reads TGTGCCGGCAGCCAGACTAGCGACTCCTACAATGAGCAGTTCTTC. This gives the protein CAGSQTSDSYNEQFF.

The chain has TRBV20-1 and TRBJ1-5, with no clear D. Trimming removed 2 bases at V and 2 bases at J, with 19 bases between. The CDR3 has 17 amino acids. Looked up from germline, CDR1 is DFQATT and CDR2 is SNEGSKA (reference sequence). DNA of the CDR3: TGCAGTGCTAGAATTGGGCCGGGGAGGGAGCGCAATCAGCCCCAGCATTTT. Amino acids: CSARIGPGRERNQPQHF.